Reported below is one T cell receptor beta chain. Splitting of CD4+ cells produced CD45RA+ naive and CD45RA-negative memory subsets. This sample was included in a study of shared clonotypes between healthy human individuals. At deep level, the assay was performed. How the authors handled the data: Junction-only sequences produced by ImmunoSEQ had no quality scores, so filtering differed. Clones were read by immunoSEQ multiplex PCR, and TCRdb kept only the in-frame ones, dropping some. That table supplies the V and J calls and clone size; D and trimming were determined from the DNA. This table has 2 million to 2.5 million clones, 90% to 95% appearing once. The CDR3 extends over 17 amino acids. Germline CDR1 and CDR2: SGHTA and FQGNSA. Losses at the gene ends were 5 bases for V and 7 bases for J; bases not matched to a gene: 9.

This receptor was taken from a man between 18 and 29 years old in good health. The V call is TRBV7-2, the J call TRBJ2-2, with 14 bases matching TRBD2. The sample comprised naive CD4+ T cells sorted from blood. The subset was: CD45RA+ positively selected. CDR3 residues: CASSPSTGTSGSGELFF. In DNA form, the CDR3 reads TGTGCCAGCAGCCCCTCGACCGGGACTAGCGGGAGCGGGGAGCTGTTTTTT.